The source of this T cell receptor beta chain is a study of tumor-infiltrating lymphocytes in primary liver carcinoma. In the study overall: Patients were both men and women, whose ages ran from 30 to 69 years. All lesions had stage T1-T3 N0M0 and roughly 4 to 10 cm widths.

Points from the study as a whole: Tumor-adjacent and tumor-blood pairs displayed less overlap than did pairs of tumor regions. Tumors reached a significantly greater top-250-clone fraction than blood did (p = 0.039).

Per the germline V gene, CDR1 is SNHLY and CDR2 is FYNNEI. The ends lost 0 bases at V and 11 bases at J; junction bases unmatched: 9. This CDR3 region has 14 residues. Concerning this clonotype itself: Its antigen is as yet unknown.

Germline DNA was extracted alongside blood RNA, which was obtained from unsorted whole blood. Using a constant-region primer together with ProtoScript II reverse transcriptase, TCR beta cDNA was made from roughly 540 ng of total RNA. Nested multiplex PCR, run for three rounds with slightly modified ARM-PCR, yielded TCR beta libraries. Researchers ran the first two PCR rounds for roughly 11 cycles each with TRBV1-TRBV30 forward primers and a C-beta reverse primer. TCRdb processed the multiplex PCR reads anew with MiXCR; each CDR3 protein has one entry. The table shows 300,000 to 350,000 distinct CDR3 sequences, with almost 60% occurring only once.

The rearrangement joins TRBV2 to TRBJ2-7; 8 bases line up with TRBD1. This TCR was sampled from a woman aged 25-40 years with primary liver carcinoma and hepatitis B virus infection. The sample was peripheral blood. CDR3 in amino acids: CASSEAGTGPREYF. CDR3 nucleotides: TGTGCCAGCAGTGAAGCGGGGACAGGCCCCAGGGAGTACTTC.